The 22 T cell receptor beta chains below all came from one sample that was sequenced in a study of blood T cell repertoires in COVID-19. Only in-frame clones appear in the TCRdb table, and some are missing; sequencing was by immunoSEQ multiplex PCR. The sample has around 280,000 clones; 90% are singletons. The sample taken for sequencing was PBMCs or T cells enriched from blood (not recorded which). These receptor sequences come from a young woman with acute COVID-19.

The V and J genes are TRBV11-3 and TRBJ2-2; 9 bases align to TRBD2. Germline V gives CDR1 SGHNT, CDR2 YENEEA. The CDR3 length is 15 residues. After removal of 6 bases from V and 4 bases from J, the junction contained 6 bases not matched to a gene. Here the CDR3 reads CASRSSGRSTGELFF. As DNA, the CDR3 is TGTGCCAGCAGAAGTAGCGGGAGATCCACCGGGGAGCTGTTTTTT.

This chain uses TRBV24-1 with TRBJ1-3, with TRBD1 as a possible D gene (6 bases). Trimming took 4 bases from V and 4 from J, leaving 13 bases between them. This CDR3 is built from 15 residues. Germline CDR1 is KGHDR and CDR2 is SFDVKD. CDR3 protein: CATSEHRARGNTIYF. The CDR3 DNA is TGTGCCACCAGTGAGCACAGGGCACGCGGAAACACCATATATTTT.

J is TRBJ2-5 and V is TRBV6-2 or TRBV6-3; TRBD2 aligns across 14 bases. Trimming at V came to 5 bases and at J to 7 bases, leaving 6 bases not matched to a gene. The CDR3 covers 15 residues. CDR1 MNHEY and CDR2 SVGEGT come from the germline V gene. CDR3 residues: CASSRTSGRWGTQYF. CDR3 DNA sequence: TGTGCCAGCAGTAGGACTAGCGGGAGGTGGGGGACCCAGTACTTC.

The V and J genes are TRBV24-1 and TRBJ1-2, with a possible D match to TRBD1 (6 bases). This CDR3 has 15 amino acids. Looked up from germline, CDR1 is KGHDR and CDR2 is SFDVKD. The V gene lost 5 bases and the J gene lost 3 bases, with 15 bases spanning the gap. CDR3 sequence (DNA): TGTGCCACCAGTGGTACAGGGATTAGGGACTATGGCTACACCTTC. Translating gives CATSGTGIRDYGYTF.

This sequence joins TRBV27 and TRBJ2-7; D not resolved. Looked up from germline, CDR1 is MNHEY and CDR2 is SMNVEV (reference sequence). The V gene lost 6 bases and the J gene lost 5 bases, with 11 bases spanning the gap. The CDR3 is 12 amino acids. CDR3 coding DNA: TGTGCCAGCAGCTCCGGTCCTAACGAGCAGTACTTC. Translation: CASSSGPNEQYF.

V is TRBV6-5 and J is TRBJ1-4; D unresolved. The V end was cut by 4 bases, the J end by 5 bases, with 17 bases between. Germline CDR1 is MNHEY and CDR2 is SVGAGI. This CDR3 region has 16 residues. The CDR3 nucleotides read TGTGCCAGCAGTTCCTCTCGCGAACGGGGAAATGAAAAACTGTTTTTT. Translating it yields CASSSSRERGNEKLFF.

The chain recombines TRBV7-9 with TRBJ2-1; 7 nucleotides agree with TRBD2. CDR1 is SEHNR, CDR2 FQNEAQ, per germline (reference sequence). J lost 4 bases, V lost 5 bases, and 14 bases had no gene match. This CDR3 comprises 17 residues. The CDR3 loop is CASSPLLGLAEYNEQFF. As DNA, the CDR3 is TGTGCCAGCAGCCCCCTCCTAGGCCTAGCGGAATACAATGAGCAGTTCTTC.

This chain joins TRBV19 and TRBJ2-2; D is uncertain. Per the germline V gene, CDR1 is LNHDA and CDR2 is SQIVND (reference sequence). Trimming cost V 3 bases and J 3 bases, with 5 bases left between them. CDR3 length: 13 amino acids. DNA for the CDR3: TGTGCCAGTAGTATTGACTACACCGGGGAGCTGTTTTTT. Its protein is CASSIDYTGELFF.

V and J are TRBV12-3 or TRBV12-4 and TRBJ2-2; D is unresolved. The CDR3 is 13 residues long. V lost 5 bases, J lost 8 bases, and 12 bases lay in between. The CDR3 is CASSTMVRGELFF. The CDR3 DNA follows: TGTGCCAGCAGTACGATGGTCCGGGGGGAGCTGTTTTTT.

The chain carries TRBV7-2 and TRBJ1-6, with D possibly TRBD1 on 5 matching bases. The V gene lost 5 bases and the J gene lost 7 bases, with 24 bases spanning the gap. The CDR3 consists of 18 residues. Germline values: CDR1 SGHTA, CDR2 FQGNSA. In DNA, the CDR3 is TGTGCCAGCAGCCCGTCCCCAGGGTCGTACGGGGGGAATTCACCCCTCCACTTT. It codes for CASSPSPGSYGGNSPLHF.

The rearrangement joins TRBV19 to TRBJ2-2, with 9 nucleotides matching TRBD2. The CDR3 loop spans 15 amino acids. Germline V gene lookup returns CDR1 LNHDA and CDR2 SQIVND (reference sequence). Losses at the gene ends were 6 bases for V and 3 bases for J; bases not matched to a gene: 5. In DNA, the CDR3 is TGTGCCAGTAGAAAAACTAGCGGGTACACCGGGGAGCTGTTTTTT. Translation: CASRKTSGYTGELFF.

The chain uses TRBV5-6 and TRBJ1-4, with D uncertain. The germline CDR1 and CDR2 sequences are SGHDT and YYEEEE. The CDR3 spans 15 residues. Deletions cut 4 bases from V and 8 bases from J, with 18 bases between. CDR3 region: CASSLYSATREKLFF. In DNA, the CDR3 is TGTGCCAGCAGCCTATACAGTGCAACTAGGGAAAAACTGTTTTTT. Complete variable domain (other parts from reference TRBV5-6 and TRBJ1-4): DAGVTQSPTHLIKTRGQQVTLRCSPKSGHDTVSWYQQALGQGPQFIFQYYEEEERQRGNFPDRFSGHQFPNYSSELNVNALLLGDSALYLCASSLYSATREKLFFGSGTQLSVL.

As DNA, the CDR3 is TGTGCCAGCAGCTTGGCGGGTTGGGGCGCAGTGCAGTACTTC. Translated, it gives CASSLAGWGAVQYF. The V gene is TRBV5-4, the J gene TRBJ2-7, with D perhaps TRBD1 (5 bases). The CDR3 loop spans 14 amino acids. CDR1 and CDR2 from the germline V gene are SGHNT and YYREEE (reference sequence). V was clipped by 0 bases and J by 9 bases, with 16 bases between them.

For the CDR3, the DNA is TGTGCCAGCAGTTTCTCCGGGACTAGCGGGGGGGGTGAGCAGTTCTTC. As protein: CASSFSGTSGGGEQFF. The V call is TRBV6-5, the J call TRBJ2-1; TRBD2 agrees at 16 bases. The CDR3 has 16 residues. Trimming at V came to 4 bases and at J to 9 bases, leaving 6 bases not matched to a gene. The V gene's germline CDR1 is MNHEY and CDR2 SVGAGI.

The chain is built from TRBV18 and TRBJ2-1, with 7 bases fitting TRBD2. Germline assignment: CDR1 KGHSH and CDR2 LQKENI. Trimming at V came to 4 bases and at J to 6 bases, leaving 9 bases not matched to a gene. The CDR3 loop spans 15 amino acids. The DNA for the CDR3 is TGTGCCAGCTCACGGCTAGCGGAGAACTCCAATGAGCAGTTCTTC. Its protein product is CASSRLAENSNEQFF.

The V call is TRBV19, the J call TRBJ2-2, with a weak D call TRBD2 (5 bases). Trimming stripped 3 bases from V and 4 bases from J, with 15 bases between. Germline CDR1 reads LNHDA; CDR2 reads SQIVND (reference sequence). The CDR3 is made up of 16 amino acids. The CDR3 DNA is TGTGCCAGTAGTATTAGCCTCGGCCTAGCCACCGGGGAGCTGTTTTTT. Its protein product is CASSISLGLATGELFF.

This chain connects TRBV15 to TRBJ1-3; D is ambiguous. This CDR3 comprises 15 residues. Per the germline V gene, CDR1 is LNHNV and CDR2 is YYDKDF (reference sequence). Between the trimmed V and J ends, which lost 0 bases and 2 bases, there was a span of 8 bases. The CDR3 DNA is TGTGCCACCAGCAGAGAAAAGGCGGCTGGAAACACCATATATTTT. Amino acids: CATSREKAAGNTIYF.

The genes are TRBV24-1 and TRBJ2-7; 10 positions agree with TRBD1. Per the germline V gene, CDR1 is KGHDR and CDR2 is SFDVKD. This CDR3 contains 19 residues. Germline trimming cut 3 bases from V and 4 bases from J; bases unmatched to any gene: 17. This CDR3 is CATSDPIVSWTGGPYEQYF. The CDR3 bases are TGTGCCACCAGTGATCCCATCGTTTCCTGGACAGGGGGACCTTACGAGCAGTACTTC.

The chain couples TRBV10-3 to TRBJ1-3; the D is unclear. Germline loops: CDR1 ENHRY, CDR2 SYGVKD. The germline V and J ends were trimmed by 6 bases and 8 bases, with 11 bases remaining between them. The CDR3 contains 12 residues. The CDR3 bases are TGTGCCATCAGAGGGATGGAGGACACCATATATTTT. Residues: CAIRGMEDTIYF.

The chain has TRBV27 and TRBJ1-1, with TRBD1 matching 8 bases. The CDR3 contains 15 residues. J was trimmed by 6 bases and V by 0 bases; bases with no gene match: 6. Germline CDR1 and CDR2: MNHEY and SMNVEV (reference sequence). In nucleotides, the CDR3 is TGTGCCAGCAGTTTATCCGGGGAGGACAGGGCTGAAGCTTTCTTT. As protein: CASSLSGEDRAEAFF.

This clone was found many times. This chain links TRBV11-1 with TRBJ2-7, with D tentatively TRBD1 (6 bases). The CDR3 loop spans 15 amino acids. From germline, CDR1 is SGHAT and CDR2 FQDESV (reference sequence). The V end lost 2 bases, the J end lost 3 bases, and 14 bases lay between the germline ends. CDR3: CASSLLAGEFYEQYF. CDR3 bases: TGTGCCAGCAGCTTATTGGCAGGGGAGTTCTACGAGCAGTACTTC.

This clone was recorded only once. This chain joins TRBV5-1 and TRBJ2-3, with 8 bases that match TRBD1. This CDR3 is built from 16 residues. Germline V gene sequence: CDR1 SGHRS, CDR2 YFSETQ. With V trimmed by 4 bases and J by 0 bases, 7 bases remained unmatched. The chain's CDR3 is CASSPQTGGSTDTQYF. The CDR3 nucleotides are TGCGCCAGCAGCCCCCAAACAGGGGGGAGCACAGATACGCAGTATTTT.